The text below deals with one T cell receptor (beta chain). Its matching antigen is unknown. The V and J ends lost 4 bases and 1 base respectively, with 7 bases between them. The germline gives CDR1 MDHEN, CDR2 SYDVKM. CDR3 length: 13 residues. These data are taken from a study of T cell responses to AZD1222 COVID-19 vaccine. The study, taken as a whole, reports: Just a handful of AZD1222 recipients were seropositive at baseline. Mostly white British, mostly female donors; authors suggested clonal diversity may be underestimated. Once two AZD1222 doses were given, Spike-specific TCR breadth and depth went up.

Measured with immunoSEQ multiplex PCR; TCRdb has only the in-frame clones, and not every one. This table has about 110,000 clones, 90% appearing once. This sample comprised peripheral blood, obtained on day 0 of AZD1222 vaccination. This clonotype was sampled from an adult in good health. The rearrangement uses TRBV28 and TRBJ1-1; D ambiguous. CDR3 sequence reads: CASSSASNTEAFF. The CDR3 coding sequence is TGTGCCAGCAGTTCGGCCTCGAACACTGAAGCTTTCTTT.